This entry features one TCR beta chain sequence. The antigen remains unidentified. This sample was taken from a study of Ad26.COV2.S vaccination and SARS-CoV-2 variants. Method: immunoSEQ multiplex PCR; TCRdb's copy keeps in-frame clones and lacks some. The table records about 87,000 clones, 82% of them present only once. Points from the study as a whole: Vaccine recipients surpassed placebo recipients in spike-specific TCR breadth. Measurement of non-spike TCR breadth gave similar results in vaccine and placebo recipients.

V was clipped by 6 bases and J by 9 bases, with 15 bases between them. The length of the CDR3 is 13 residues. Germline V gene sequence: CDR1 MNHEY, CDR2 SVGEGT. Specimen: peripheral blood, collected after recovery from COVID-19. The gene calls are TRBV6-2 or TRBV6-3 and TRBJ2-1, with D perhaps TRBD2 (6 bases). This clonotype originated in a human donor who had recovered from COVID-19. The CDR3 region has the DNA TGTGCCAGCAGCTCCGGAGGGCATCGTGAGCAGTTCTTC. It yields the protein CASSSGGHREQFF.